Reported below is one TCR beta chain. The data belong to a study of blood T cell repertoires in COVID-19. Study background: Samples taken during acute and convalescent COVID-19 were collected in the United States, Italy and Spain. In each case, the material was cDNA or gDNA derived from T cells, B-cell-depleted T cells, or PBMCs.

The CDR3 consists of 15 residues. Trimming took off 2 bases at V and 6 bases at J, with 13 bases between the two ends. Germline V gene data show CDR1 as MNHNS and CDR2 as SASEGT. Authors' data handling: From reference gene primer amplification, estimates of nucleated cell counts were derived. Generated by immunoSEQ multiplex PCR, the TCRdb table keeps only in-frame clones and is missing some. V, J and clone size are those of that table, while D and trimming were read from the DNA. The sample yields over 150,000 clones, less than 85% seen once. The J gene is TRBJ2-2, the V gene TRBV6-1, with D possibly TRBD1 on 5 matching bases. This sequence was found in a woman of 80 years or more with active or convalescent COVID-19. The sample was peripheral blood. CDR3 protein: CASSESRGRAGELFF. For the CDR3, the DNA is TGTGCCAGCAGTGAAAGTAGGGGTAGGGCCGGGGAGCTGTTTTTT.